The rows below give T cell receptor beta chains drawn from one sample of a study of T-cell reconstitution after alpha-beta-depleted transplantation in children. MiXCR, applied by TCRdb to the PCR reads, yields one record per CDR3 protein. The sample records roughly 100,000 distinct CDR3 sequences, 7.5% to 9.5% being singletons. Specimen: PBMCs from the stem cell graft donor, collected from the stem cell graft. These receptor sequences come from a human donor who donated a stem cell graft to a child with congenital amegakaryocytic thrombocytopenia. Both conserved end residues are part of each CDR3. The order of the fields is clone size, D gene, J gene, V gene, CDR3 DNA, CDR3 protein. A D gene is named only where the DNA matches it firmly. Clone size appears in some rows only: once, few, many, or a class for an expanded clone.

abundance: many
d_gene: TRBD1
j_gene: TRBJ2-7
v_gene: TRBV12-3/TRBV12-4
CDR3nt: TGTGCCAGCAGCTCCCGAAAAGCCCCCGGGACAGGGTACTACGAGCAGTACTTC
CDR3aa: CASSSRKAPGTGYYEQYF

abundance: NA
d_gene: NA
j_gene: TRBJ1-6
v_gene: TRBV6-1
CDR3nt: TGTGCCAGCAGTGAATCCGTCTGGGCTAATTCACCCCTCCACTTT
CDR3aa: CASSESVWANSPLHF

abundance: many
d_gene: TRBD2
j_gene: TRBJ2-1
v_gene: TRBV5-1
CDR3nt: TGCGCCAGCACCGAGGGACTAGCGGGAGGCAATGAGCAGTTCTTC
CDR3aa: CASTEGLAGGNEQFF

abundance: few
d_gene: TRBD2
j_gene: TRBJ2-5
v_gene: TRBV7-2
CDR3nt: TGTGCCAGCAGCCGCACCGGGACTATTGACGAGACCCAGTACTTC
CDR3aa: CASSRTGTIDETQYF

abundance: many
d_gene: NA
j_gene: TRBJ2-5
v_gene: TRBV7-2
CDR3nt: TGTGCCAGCAGCTTAGCTCCGGGCTACCAAGAGACCCAGTACTTC
CDR3aa: CASSLAPGYQETQYF

abundance: many
d_gene: NA
j_gene: TRBJ2-7
v_gene: TRBV5-1
CDR3nt: TGCGCCAGCAGCTTAACGGGGCGGGCCTACGAGCAGTACTTC
CDR3aa: CASSLTGRAYEQYF

abundance: many
d_gene: TRBD2
j_gene: TRBJ2-5
v_gene: TRBV20-1
CDR3nt: TGCAGTGCTGCGAAAGCGGGAGGGGAAGAGACCCAGTACTTC
CDR3aa: CSAAKAGGEETQYF

abundance: NA
d_gene: TRBD2
j_gene: TRBJ2-1
v_gene: TRBV29-1
CDR3nt: TGCAGCGCCAATAGAGGTACTAGCGGGCCGTACAATGAGCAGTTCTTC
CDR3aa: CSANRGTSGPYNEQFF

abundance: few
d_gene: NA
j_gene: TRBJ2-1
v_gene: TRBV7-2
CDR3nt: TGTGCCAGCAGCTTAGCGCGTAACAATGAGCAGTTCTTC
CDR3aa: CASSLARNNEQFF

abundance: many
d_gene: NA
j_gene: TRBJ1-2
v_gene: TRBV7-2
CDR3nt: TGTGCCAGCAGCTTAGCGGGTTGGGGGTCATACGGCTACACCTTC
CDR3aa: CASSLAGWGSYGYTF

abundance: many
d_gene: NA
j_gene: TRBJ2-7
v_gene: TRBV29-1
CDR3nt: TGCAGCGTTGCAGCCGGACCAACCTACGAGCAGTACTTC
CDR3aa: CSVAAGPTYEQYF

abundance: many
d_gene: NA
j_gene: TRBJ1-6
v_gene: TRBV11-2
CDR3nt: TGTGCCAGCAGCTTAACCGAACCTAATTCACCCCTCCACTTT
CDR3aa: CASSLTEPNSPLHF

abundance: many
d_gene: TRBD2
j_gene: TRBJ2-7
v_gene: TRBV20-1
CDR3nt: TGCAGTCCAAGACGCGGGGGGAACTCCTACGAGCAGTACTTC
CDR3aa: CSPRRGGNSYEQYF

abundance: many
d_gene: TRBD1
j_gene: TRBJ1-5
v_gene: TRBV20-1
CDR3nt: TGCAGTGCTGGACAGGGAGCGGCTCAGCCCCAGCATTTT
CDR3aa: CSAGQGAAQPQHF

abundance: NA
d_gene: NA
j_gene: TRBJ1-1
v_gene: TRBV12-3/TRBV12-4
CDR3nt: TGTGCCAGCAATGAGACGAACACTGAAGCTTTCTTT
CDR3aa: CASNETNTEAFF

abundance: many
d_gene: TRBD2
j_gene: TRBJ2-1
v_gene: TRBV11-1
CDR3nt: TGTGCCAGCGGCAGATTTGACCGATTAGCGGGGGCCAGCTCCTACAATGAGCAGTTCTTC
CDR3aa: CASGRFDRLAGASSYNEQFF

abundance: many
d_gene: NA
j_gene: TRBJ2-7
v_gene: TRBV20-1
CDR3nt: TGCAGTGCTAGAGTCGGGGGCGGCTACGAGCAGTACTTC
CDR3aa: CSARVGGGYEQYF

abundance: many
d_gene: NA
j_gene: TRBJ1-2
v_gene: TRBV5-5
CDR3nt: TGTGCCAGCAGCGAGACAGCCCCTTTAGGAGGCTACACCTTC
CDR3aa: CASSETAPLGGYTF

abundance: many
d_gene: TRBD2
j_gene: TRBJ2-1
v_gene: TRBV24-1
CDR3nt: TGTGCCACCAGGGGGACTAGCGGCATAGCTGGCTACAATGAGCAGTTCTTC
CDR3aa: CATRGTSGIAGYNEQFF

abundance: NA
d_gene: NA
j_gene: TRBJ2-7
v_gene: TRBV3-1
CDR3nt: TGTGCCAGCAGCCCGCACGGTGCAGGGGGGTACGAGCAGTACTTC
CDR3aa: CASSPHGAGGYEQYF

abundance: many
d_gene: NA
j_gene: TRBJ2-2
v_gene: TRBV7-9
CDR3nt: TGTGCCAGCAGCTTAAGTCCAGGGCACACCGGGGAGCTGTTTTTT
CDR3aa: CASSLSPGHTGELFF

abundance: few
d_gene: NA
j_gene: TRBJ1-1
v_gene: TRBV25-1
CDR3nt: TGTGCCAGCAGTAGACGGAGTAACACTGAAGCTTTCTTT
CDR3aa: CASSRRSNTEAFF

abundance: NA
d_gene: NA
j_gene: TRBJ2-5
v_gene: TRBV29-1
CDR3nt: TGCAGCGTTGTCAGGATGCAAGAGACCCAGTACTTC
CDR3aa: CSVVRMQETQYF

abundance: many
d_gene: TRBD1
j_gene: TRBJ1-1
v_gene: TRBV5-1
CDR3nt: TGCGCCAGCAGCTTGGACATGGGACAGAGTGAAGCTTTCTTT
CDR3aa: CASSLDMGQSEAFF

abundance: many
d_gene: NA
j_gene: TRBJ2-3
v_gene: TRBV7-6
CDR3nt: TGTGCCAGCAGCTTAGACTACGCCGCAGATACGCAGTATTTT
CDR3aa: CASSLDYAADTQYF

abundance: many
d_gene: NA
j_gene: TRBJ2-3
v_gene: TRBV30
CDR3nt: TGTGCCTGGAGTGTACAGTCGAATACGCAGTATTTT
CDR3aa: CAWSVQSNTQYF

abundance: many
d_gene: TRBD1
j_gene: TRBJ1-6
v_gene: TRBV5-1
CDR3nt: TGCGCCAGCAGCTCCCGGGACAGGAATTCACCCCTCCACTTT
CDR3aa: CASSSRDRNSPLHF

abundance: many
d_gene: NA
j_gene: TRBJ1-1
v_gene: TRBV10-3
CDR3nt: TGTGCCACCATACCCCGACAGGAGAACACTGAAGCTTTCTTT
CDR3aa: CATIPRQENTEAFF

abundance: many
d_gene: NA
j_gene: TRBJ2-2
v_gene: TRBV15
CDR3nt: TGTGCCACCAACAACCAGGGAGCCGGGGAGCTGTTTTTT
CDR3aa: CATNNQGAGELFF

abundance: many
d_gene: NA
j_gene: TRBJ1-6
v_gene: TRBV20-1
CDR3nt: TGCAGTGCTAGATCGGTCCGTGAGGGGGGTGCCTCACCCCTCCACTTT
CDR3aa: CSARSVREGGASPLHF

abundance: NA
d_gene: NA
j_gene: TRBJ1-5
v_gene: TRBV18
CDR3nt: TGTGCCAGCTCCGGACGGAATAACAATCAGCCCCAGCATTTT
CDR3aa: CASSGRNNNQPQHF

abundance: NA
d_gene: TRBD2
j_gene: TRBJ2-1
v_gene: TRBV5-6
CDR3nt: TGTGCCAGCAGTCCACTAGCGGGAGGCTATGAGCAGTTCTTC
CDR3aa: CASSPLAGGYEQFF

abundance: many
d_gene: NA
j_gene: TRBJ2-3
v_gene: TRBV7-8
CDR3nt: TGTGCCAGCAGCGTCTACGCAGATACGCAGTATTTT
CDR3aa: CASSVYADTQYF